A selection of T cell receptor beta chains follows, all from one sample in a study of blood T cell repertoires in COVID-19. Profiling relied on immunoSEQ multiplex PCR, and the TCRdb table lists in-frame clones only, not all of them. The sample shows 34,000 or so clones, 80% of them seen only once. The sequencing sample was made of peripheral blood. The receptors come from a man older than 75 with acute or convalescent COVID-19. Each CDR3 is given with its conserved first and last residue. A D gene is named only where the DNA matches it firmly. Clone size is shown for a subset of rows, as once, few, many or a class of expanded clone.

CDR3 DNA: TGTGCCAGCAGCCATCGTAACCCGGGACAGGGACCCGAGCAGTACTTC
CDR3 protein: CASSHRNPGQGPEQYF
clone size: -
D gene: TRBD1
V gene: TRBV3-1/TRBV3-2
J gene: TRBJ2-7

CDR3 DNA: TGCGCCAGCAGCGGACCGGGACAGGGAAAAGAGACCCAGTACTTC
CDR3 protein: CASSGPGQGKETQYF
clone size: -
D gene: TRBD1
V gene: TRBV5-1
J gene: TRBJ2-5

CDR3 DNA: TGTGCCAGCAGCTTAGTGAGGAGCCAGAATGAAAAACTGTTTTTT
CDR3 protein: CASSLVRSQNEKLFF
clone size: once
D gene: -
V gene: TRBV7-9
J gene: TRBJ1-4

CDR3 DNA: TGTGCCAGTAGTTCCCCCTTCCGGACCCAGTACTTC
CDR3 protein: CASSSPFRTQYF
clone size: -
D gene: -
V gene: TRBV19
J gene: TRBJ2-5

CDR3 DNA: TGTGCCAGCAGTGAATGGGACAGGTCCTCCTACGAGCAGTACTTC
CDR3 protein: CASSEWDRSSYEQYF
clone size: -
D gene: TRBD1
V gene: TRBV6-1
J gene: TRBJ2-7

CDR3 DNA: TGTGCCACCATCCAACCTAGCGGGGGGAGAGAGACCCAGTACTTC
CDR3 protein: CATIQPSGGRETQYF
clone size: -
D gene: TRBD2
V gene: TRBV10-3
J gene: TRBJ2-5

CDR3 DNA: TGCGCCAGCAGCTCCGTCAGGGGTACTGAAGCTTTCTTT
CDR3 protein: CASSSVRGTEAFF
clone size: -
D gene: -
V gene: TRBV5-1
J gene: TRBJ1-1

CDR3 DNA: TGTGCCAGCAGCTTAGTCGGCAGGGGGGCTTCACCCCTCCACTTT
CDR3 protein: CASSLVGRGASPLHF
clone size: -
D gene: TRBD1
V gene: TRBV7-9
J gene: TRBJ1-6

CDR3 DNA: TGTGCCAGCAGCCCGACACGAGCGGGGGGGCTTGGAAATGAGCAGTTCTTC
CDR3 protein: CASSPTRAGGLGNEQFF
clone size: -
D gene: TRBD2
V gene: TRBV7-9
J gene: TRBJ2-1

CDR3 DNA: TGTGCCAGCAGCACGACGGGACTAGCGGGAGTGGGTACGCAGTATTTT
CDR3 protein: CASSTTGLAGVGTQYF
clone size: -
D gene: TRBD2
V gene: TRBV7-9
J gene: TRBJ2-3

CDR3 DNA: TGTGCCAGCAGCTTGGACCAGGTTTCCGAGCAGTACTTC
CDR3 protein: CASSLDQVSEQYF
clone size: -
D gene: -
V gene: TRBV5-4
J gene: TRBJ2-7

CDR3 DNA: TGTGCCAGCAGGGGACAGGGGGACGAGCAGTACTTC
CDR3 protein: CASRGQGDEQYF
clone size: -
D gene: TRBD1
V gene: TRBV2
J gene: TRBJ2-7

CDR3 DNA: TGTGCCAGCAGTCTACAGGGGCGAATGTGGCGAGAGACCCAGTACTTC
CDR3 protein: CASSLQGRMWRETQYF
clone size: -
D gene: TRBD1
V gene: TRBV6-2/TRBV6-3
J gene: TRBJ2-5

CDR3 DNA: TGTGCCAGTAGTATAGGCGGGAGGGTCACCGGGGAGCTGTTTTTT
CDR3 protein: CASSIGGRVTGELFF
clone size: -
D gene: TRBD2
V gene: TRBV19
J gene: TRBJ2-2

CDR3 DNA: TGTGCCAGCCTAACGTCGGGCTACGAGCAGTACTTC
CDR3 protein: CASLTSGYEQYF
clone size: -
D gene: -
V gene: TRBV6-5
J gene: TRBJ2-7

CDR3 DNA: TGTGCCAGCAGCCAAGATTTTGGGGAGAATCAGCCCCAGCATTTT
CDR3 protein: CASSQDFGENQPQHF
clone size: once
D gene: -
V gene: TRBV3-1/TRBV3-2
J gene: TRBJ1-5

CDR3 DNA: TGTGCCAGCAGTTACACCACCGGGACAGGGCCCTACGAGCAGTACTTC
CDR3 protein: CASSYTTGTGPYEQYF
clone size: few
D gene: TRBD1
V gene: TRBV6-2/TRBV6-3
J gene: TRBJ2-7

CDR3 DNA: TGTGCCAGCGGTCGAGGAGGTCTGAGAGAGACCCAGTACTTC
CDR3 protein: CASGRGGLRETQYF
clone size: -
D gene: -
V gene: TRBV7-9
J gene: TRBJ2-5

CDR3 DNA: TGTGCCAGCAGCTTGGAGGGGTCTCAGCCCCAGCATTTT
CDR3 protein: CASSLEGSQPQHF
clone size: -
D gene: -
V gene: TRBV5-5
J gene: TRBJ1-5

CDR3 DNA: TGTGCCAGCAGCACACAGGGGGCATCACCCTACGAGCAGTACTTC
CDR3 protein: CASSTQGASPYEQYF
clone size: -
D gene: TRBD1
V gene: TRBV11-2
J gene: TRBJ2-7

CDR3 DNA: TGTGCCAGCAGGAACGTAGGATGGCGAGGAGGGGACACAGATACGCAGTATTTT
CDR3 protein: CASRNVGWRGGDTDTQYF
clone size: -
D gene: -
V gene: TRBV7-9
J gene: TRBJ2-3

CDR3 DNA: TGTGCCAGCAGCCAAGCACAGGGGCGCCAGCCCCAGCATTTT
CDR3 protein: CASSQAQGRQPQHF
clone size: few
D gene: TRBD1
V gene: TRBV3-1/TRBV3-2
J gene: TRBJ1-5